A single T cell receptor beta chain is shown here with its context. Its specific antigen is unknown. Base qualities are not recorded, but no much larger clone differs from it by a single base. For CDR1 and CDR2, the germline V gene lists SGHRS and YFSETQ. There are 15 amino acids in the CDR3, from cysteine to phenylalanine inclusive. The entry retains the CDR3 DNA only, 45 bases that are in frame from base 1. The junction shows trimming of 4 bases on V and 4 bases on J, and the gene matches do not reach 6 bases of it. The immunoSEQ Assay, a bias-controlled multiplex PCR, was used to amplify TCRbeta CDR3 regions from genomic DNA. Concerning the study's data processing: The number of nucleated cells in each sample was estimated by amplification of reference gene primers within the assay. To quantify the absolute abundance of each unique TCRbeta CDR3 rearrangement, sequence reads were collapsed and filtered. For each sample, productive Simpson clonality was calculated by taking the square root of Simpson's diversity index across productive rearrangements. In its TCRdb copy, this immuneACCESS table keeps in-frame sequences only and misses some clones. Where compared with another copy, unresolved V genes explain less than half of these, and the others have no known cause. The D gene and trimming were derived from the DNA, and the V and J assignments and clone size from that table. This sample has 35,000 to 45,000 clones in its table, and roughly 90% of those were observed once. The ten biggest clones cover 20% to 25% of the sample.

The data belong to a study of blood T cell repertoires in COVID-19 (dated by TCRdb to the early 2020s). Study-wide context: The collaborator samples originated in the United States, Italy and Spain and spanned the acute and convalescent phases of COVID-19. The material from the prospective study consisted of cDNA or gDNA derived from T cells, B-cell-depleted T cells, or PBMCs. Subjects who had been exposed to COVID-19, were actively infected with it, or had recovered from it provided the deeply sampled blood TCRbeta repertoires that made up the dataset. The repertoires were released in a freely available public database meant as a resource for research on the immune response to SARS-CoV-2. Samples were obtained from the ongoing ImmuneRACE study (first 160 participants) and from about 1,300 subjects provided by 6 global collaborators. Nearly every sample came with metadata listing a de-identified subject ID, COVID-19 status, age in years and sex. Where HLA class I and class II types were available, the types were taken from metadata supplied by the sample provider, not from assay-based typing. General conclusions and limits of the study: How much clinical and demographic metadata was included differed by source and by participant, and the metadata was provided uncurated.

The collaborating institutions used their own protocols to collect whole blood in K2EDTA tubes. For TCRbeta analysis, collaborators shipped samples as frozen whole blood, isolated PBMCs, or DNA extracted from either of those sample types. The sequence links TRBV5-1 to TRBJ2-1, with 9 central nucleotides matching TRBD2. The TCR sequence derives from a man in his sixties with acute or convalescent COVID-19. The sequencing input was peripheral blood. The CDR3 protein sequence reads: CASSLASGIYNEQFF. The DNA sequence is TGCGCCAGCAGCCTAGCTAGCGGGATTTACAATGAGCAGTTCTTC.